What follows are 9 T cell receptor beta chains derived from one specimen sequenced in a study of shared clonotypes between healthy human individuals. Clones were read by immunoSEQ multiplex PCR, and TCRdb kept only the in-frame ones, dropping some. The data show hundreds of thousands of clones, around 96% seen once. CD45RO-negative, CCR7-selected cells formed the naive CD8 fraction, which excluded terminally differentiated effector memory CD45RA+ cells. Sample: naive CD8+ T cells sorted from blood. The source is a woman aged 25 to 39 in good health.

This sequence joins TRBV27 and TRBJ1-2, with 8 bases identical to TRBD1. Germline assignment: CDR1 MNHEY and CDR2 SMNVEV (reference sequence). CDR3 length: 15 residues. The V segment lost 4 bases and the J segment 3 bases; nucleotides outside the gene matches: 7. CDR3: CASSSFKGQDYGYTF. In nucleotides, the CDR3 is TGTGCCAGCAGTTCCTTCAAGGGACAGGACTATGGCTACACCTTC.

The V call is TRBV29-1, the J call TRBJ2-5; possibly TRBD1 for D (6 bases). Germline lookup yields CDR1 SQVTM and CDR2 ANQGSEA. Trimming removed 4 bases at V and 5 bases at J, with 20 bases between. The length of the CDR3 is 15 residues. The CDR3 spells CSVAGQGRGGETQYF. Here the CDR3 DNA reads TGCAGCGTTGCAGGCCAGGGGAGAGGCGGGGAGACCCAGTACTTC.

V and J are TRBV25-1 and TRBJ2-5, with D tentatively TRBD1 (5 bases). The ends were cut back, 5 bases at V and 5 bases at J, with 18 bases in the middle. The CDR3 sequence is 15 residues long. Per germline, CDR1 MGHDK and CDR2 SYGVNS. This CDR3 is CASSSPFDSTETQYF. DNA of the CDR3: TGTGCCAGCAGTAGTCCCTTTGACAGTACCGAGACCCAGTACTTC.

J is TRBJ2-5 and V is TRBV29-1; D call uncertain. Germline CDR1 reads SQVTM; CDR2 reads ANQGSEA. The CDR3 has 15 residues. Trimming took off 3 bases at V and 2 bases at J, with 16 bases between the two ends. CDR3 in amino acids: CSVEDPRRTQETQYF. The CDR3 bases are TGCAGCGTTGAGGATCCCCGACGGACGCAAGAGACCCAGTACTTC.

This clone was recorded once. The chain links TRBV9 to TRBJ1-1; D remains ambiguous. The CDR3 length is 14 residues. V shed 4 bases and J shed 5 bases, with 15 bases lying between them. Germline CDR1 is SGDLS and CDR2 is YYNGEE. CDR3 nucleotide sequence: TGTGCCAGCAGCCCCATGCGGGTTGTGACTGAAGCTTTCTTT. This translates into CASSPMRVVTEAFF.

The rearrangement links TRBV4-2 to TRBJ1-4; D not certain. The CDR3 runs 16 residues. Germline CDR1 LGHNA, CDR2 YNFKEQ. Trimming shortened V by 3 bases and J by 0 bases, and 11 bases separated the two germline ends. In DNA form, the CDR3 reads TGTGCCAGCAGCCAGGCCCCCGGGGCAACTAATGAAAAACTGTTTTTT. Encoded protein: CASSQAPGATNEKLFF.

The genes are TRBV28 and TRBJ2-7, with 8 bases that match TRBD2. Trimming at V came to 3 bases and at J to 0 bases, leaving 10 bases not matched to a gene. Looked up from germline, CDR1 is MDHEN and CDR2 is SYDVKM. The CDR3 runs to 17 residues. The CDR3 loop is CASSFPDLAGLSYEQYF. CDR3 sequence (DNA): TGTGCCAGCAGTTTCCCAGATCTAGCGGGCCTCTCCTACGAGCAGTACTTC.

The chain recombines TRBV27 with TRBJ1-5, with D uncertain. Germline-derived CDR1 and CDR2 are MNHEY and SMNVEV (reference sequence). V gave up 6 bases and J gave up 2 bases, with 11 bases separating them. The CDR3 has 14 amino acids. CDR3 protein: CASRRKGGNQPQHF. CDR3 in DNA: TGTGCCAGCAGAAGAAAGGGCGGCAATCAGCCCCAGCATTTT.

The CDR3 coding sequence is TGCGCCAGCAGCCTAAGACTAGCGGGGGGGTATGAGCAGTTCTTC. Translated: CASSLRLAGGYEQFF. J is TRBJ2-1 and V is TRBV4-1; TRBD2 agrees at 14 bases. The CDR3 is 15 residues long. Trimming removed 4 bases from V and 8 bases from J; junction bases left unmatched: 4. Germline assignment: CDR1 MGHRA and CDR2 YSYEKL.